This entry features one T cell receptor (beta chain) sequence. The antigen is unknown. Other DNA variants within this sample encode the same CDR3. Looked up from germline, CDR1 is DFQATT and CDR2 is SNEGSKA (reference sequence). This CDR3 comprises 10 residues. V was cut by 5 bases and J by 7 bases, with 9 bases left in between. Naivety among CD8 cells was defined by CD45RO negativity and positive CCR7 selection, thereby excluding terminally differentiated effector memory CD45RA+ cells. TCRdb keeps only in-frame clones here, not all; method: immunoSEQ multiplex PCR. The sample contains about 2.1 million clones, over 85% of which appear only once. This entry comes from a study of shared clonotypes between healthy human individuals. Findings and limits, study-wide: Specimens sampled were limited to blood, with tissue repertoires likely differing. Non-shared clonotypes displayed generation probabilities falling below those of clonotypes present in all four donors.

The sequence was collected from a man aged 18 to 35 in good health. Some clones in this sample may be carry-over from other donors' samples. Material for sequencing was naive CD8+ T cells from PBMCs. The chain employs TRBV20-1 and TRBJ2-7, with D perhaps matching TRBD2 (5 bases). The CDR3 spells CSAGPGEQYF. The CDR3 DNA reads as TGCAGTGCTGGCCCGGGGGAGCAGTACTTC.